Following are 16 T cell receptor beta chains from one sample sequenced in a study of blood T cell repertoires in COVID-19. Using immunoSEQ multiplex PCR, the repertoire was profiled, and TCRdb retains in-frame clones only, with some absent. The table includes a few hundred thousand clones, approximately 89% detected once. The sequenced material came from PBMCs or T cells enriched from blood (not recorded which). The receptor set was obtained from a woman between 25 and 40 years old who had recovered from COVID-19.

V gene TRBV5-1 combines with J gene TRBJ1-2; a weak D match, TRBD1 (6 bases). The CDR3 length is 15 residues. The germline V and J ends were trimmed by 4 bases and 7 bases, with 20 bases remaining between them. Germline CDR1 is SGHRS and CDR2 is YFSETQ. The CDR3 spells CASSTPQAGERGYTF. CDR3 DNA: TGCGCCAGCAGCACACCTCAGGCAGGGGAACGTGGCTACACCTTC.

V gene TRBV18 combines with J gene TRBJ2-1; TRBD2 might be the D (6 bases). Deletions cut 3 bases from V and 8 bases from J, with 17 bases between. Per the germline V gene, CDR1 is KGHSH and CDR2 is LQKENI. The CDR3 runs 15 residues. CDR3 region: CASSPLGRDIDEQFF. In DNA form, the CDR3 reads TGTGCCAGCTCACCCCTTGGGCGGGATATTGATGAGCAGTTCTTC.

This sequence joins TRBV19 and TRBJ1-6, with 10 nucleotides matching TRBD1. The V segment lost 6 bases and the J segment 8 bases; nucleotides outside the gene matches: 4. The CDR3 has 14 residues. Germline CDR1 is LNHDA and CDR2 is SQIVND (reference sequence). The CDR3 DNA follows: TGTGCCAGTAGCGGCGGACAGGGGGATTCACCCCTCCACTTT. Its translation is CASSGGQGDSPLHF.

The V and J genes are TRBV19 and TRBJ1-5; D call uncertain. This CDR3 is built from 16 residues. V was pared by 2 bases and J by 6 bases, with 17 bases between. Germline CDR1 and CDR2: LNHDA and SQIVND (reference sequence). The CDR3 sequence: CASSILFGGLSQPQHF. The CDR3 region has the DNA TGTGCCAGTAGTATACTTTTCGGCGGGTTGAGTCAGCCCCAGCATTTT.

The chain recombines TRBV13 with TRBJ1-3; D is unresolved. The CDR3 contains 15 residues. The ends were cut back, 1 base at V and 2 bases at J, with 9 bases in the middle. CDR1 and CDR2 (germline): PRHDT, FYEKMQ (reference sequence). The CDR3 sequence: CASSLARFPGNTIYF. The CDR3 region has the DNA TGTGCCAGCAGCTTAGCGCGTTTTCCTGGAAACACCATATATTTT.

The V gene is TRBV7-2, the J gene TRBJ1-1; D gene unclear. CDR1 and CDR2 from the germline V gene are SGHTA and FQGNSA. V lost 7 bases, J lost 2 bases, and 11 bases lay in between. The CDR3 is 13 residues long. The CDR3 protein is CASKVHQNTEAFF. The CDR3 DNA reads TGTGCCAGCAAAGTACACCAAAACACTGAAGCTTTCTTT.

The V gene is TRBV11-2, the J gene TRBJ1-2; weak D call: TRBD1 (6 bases). The germline V gene encodes CDR1 SGHAT and CDR2 FQNNGV. The CDR3 extends over 16 amino acids. Trimming removed 5 bases at V and 9 bases at J, with 25 bases between. The CDR3 bases are TGTGCCAGCAGCCTTCATCCCTTTCAGGGGCTGGGAAGCTACACCTTC. Amino acids: CASSLHPFQGLGSYTF.

The chain joins TRBV6-5 to TRBJ2-2; 8 nucleotides match TRBD1. V shed 8 bases and J 2 bases; nucleotides not matched to a gene: 4. CDR1 MNHEY and CDR2 SVGAGI come from the germline V gene. This CDR3 spans 14 amino acids. The CDR3 protein is CASLAGGNTGELFF. CDR3 bases: TGTGCCAGCCTGGCAGGGGGCAACACCGGGGAGCTGTTTTTT.

This clone has more than one count but fewer than ten. At one of its ends the junction is not consistent with the germline gene, which may arise from a read error. The chain employs TRBV19 and TRBJ1-4, with 8 positions matching TRBD1. The germline CDR1 and CDR2 sequences are LNHDA and SQIVND (reference sequence). This CDR3 has 14 residues. The CDR3 sequence is CASSIGQGREKLFF. The CDR3 region has the DNA TGTGCCAGTAGCATAGGACAGGGTCGTGAAAAACTGTTTTTT.

V and J are TRBV11-3 and TRBJ2-7, with TRBD1 matching over 8 bases. J gave up 2 bases and V 2 bases, and 2 bases lay outside the gene matches. The CDR3 spans 14 residues. Germline V CDR1 and CDR2: SGHNT, YENEEA. As DNA, the CDR3 is TGTGCCAGCAGCTTACAGGGGGCCCCCTACGAGCAGTACTTC. It translates to CASSLQGAPYEQYF.

The genes are TRBV14 and TRBJ2-2, with 10 bases that match TRBD2. Per germline, CDR1 SGHDN and CDR2 FVKESK. V was clipped by 1 base and J by 1 base; unmatched bases: 0. The length of the CDR3 is 16 residues. DNA of the CDR3: TGTGCCAGCAGCCAAGGACTAGCGGGGAACACCGGGGAGCTGTTTTTT. Translation gives CASSQGLAGNTGELFF. The whole variable domain, remainder taken from reference TRBV14 and TRBJ2-2, is EAGVTQFPSHSVIEKGQTVTLRCDPISGHDNLYWYRRVMGKEIKFLLHFVKESKQDESGMPNNRFLAERTGGTYSTLKVQPAELEDSGVYFCASSQGLAGNTGELFFGEGSRLTVL.

A remark on this clone: One end of the junction fails to match germline, which may point to a read error. The J gene is TRBJ2-2, the V gene TRBV7-7; the D gene is possibly TRBD1 (8 bases). CDR3 size: 18 residues. Per the germline V gene, CDR1 is SSHAT and CDR2 is FNYEAQ (reference sequence). In DNA form, the CDR3 reads TGTGCTAGCAGTCGGGACAGGTCAAGGCGGGAGTTTCCCGGGGAGCTGTTTTTT. As protein: CASSRDRSRREFPGELFF.

The sample holds a few counts of this clone. The chain uses TRBV7-9 and TRBJ1-2, with a tentative D call TRBD1 (5 bases). CDR3 length equals 16 residues. Germline CDR1 and CDR2: SEHNR and FQNEAQ (reference sequence). V lost 5 bases and J 6 bases, leaving 22 bases between the germline ends. The CDR3 reads CASSPRSEGGDHGYTF. CDR3 nucleotides: TGTGCCAGCAGCCCCCGGAGCGAGGGAGGGGACCATGGCTACACCTTC.

V and J are TRBV11-3 and TRBJ2-2; 9 nucleotides align to TRBD1. After removal of 4 bases from V and 5 bases from J, the junction contained 5 bases not matched to a gene. This CDR3 has 15 amino acids. CDR1 and CDR2 from the germline V gene are SGHNT and YENEEA. CDR3 residues: CASSSAGTGTGELFF. CDR3 bases: TGTGCCAGCAGCTCAGCCGGGACAGGGACCGGGGAGCTGTTTTTT.

This rearrangement joins TRBV29-1 to TRBJ2-6; 10 nucleotides line up with TRBD1. This CDR3 has 16 amino acids. Germline CDR1 reads SQVTM; CDR2 reads ANQGSEA. V lost 4 bases to trimming and J lost 4 bases; unmatched junction nucleotides: 7. The chain's CDR3 is CSVVPDRGPGANVLTF. The CDR3 DNA reads TGCAGCGTTGTCCCCGACAGGGGGCCAGGGGCCAACGTCCTGACTTTC.

The V and J genes are TRBV9 and TRBJ1-2; perhaps TRBD1 as D (5 bases). The CDR3 is made up of 14 amino acids. CDR1 and CDR2 from the germline V gene are SGDLS and YYNGEE. The V end lost 2 bases, the J end lost 7 bases, and 15 bases lay between the germline ends. CDR3 region: CASSVDSPVFGYTF. In DNA, the CDR3 is TGTGCCAGCAGCGTCGACAGTCCTGTTTTTGGCTACACCTTC.